Detailed here is one T cell receptor (beta chain). Its antigen is as yet unknown. Amplified TCR beta CDR3 regions came from RNA transcripts. The study used the HTBI primer set for a first-round RT-PCR of the TCR CDR3. TCRdb redid the calling of the multiplex PCR reads with MiXCR, one entry per CDR3 protein. The profile shows around 340,000 distinct CDR3 sequences, roughly 13% of them singletons. This entry belongs to a study of T cells in Graves' hyperthyroidism and ophthalmopathy. General study points: The model anticipated ophthalmopathy a median about 6.5 months pre-onset.

The CDR3 is made up of 15 amino acids. Trimming at V came to 1 base and at J to 7 bases, leaving 9 bases not matched to a gene. Germline V gene lookup returns CDR1 LNHDA and CDR2 SQIVND (reference sequence). Used for diagnoses were clinical symptoms, serum thyroxine and TRAb, thyroid ultrasound and orbital computed tomography. This sequence joins TRBV19 and TRBJ2-7; 8 positions agree with TRBD2. This receptor was obtained from a young woman with Graves' hyperthyroidism. Specimen: blood. Here the CDR3 reads CASSIGGSGRMEQYF. CDR3 in DNA: TGTGCCAGTAGTATAGGGGGAAGCGGGAGAATGGAGCAGTACTTC.